This TCR beta chain was recovered during a study of blood T cell repertoires in COVID-19. Study at large: COVID-19 samples, acute and convalescent, were from the United States, Italy and Spain. Sources were T cells, B-cell-depleted T cells, or PBMCs; the material itself was cDNA or gDNA.

The V end lost 4 bases, the J end lost 9 bases, and 25 bases lay between the germline ends. Germline assignment: CDR1 LNHDA and CDR2 SQIVND (reference sequence). This CDR3 spans 17 amino acids. The authors' processing: Quantification of nucleated cells was approximated via reference gene primer amplification. Only in-frame clones appear in the TCRdb table, and some are missing; sequencing was by immunoSEQ multiplex PCR. D and trimming come from the DNA, and the V and J calls and clone size come from that table. The data hold roughly 63,000 clones, with 79% observed a single time. The V gene is TRBV19, the J gene TRBJ2-4; the D gene is possibly TRBD2 (6 bases). The sample taken for sequencing was peripheral blood. The sequence was collected from a human donor in a cohort sampled during active COVID-19. As DNA, the CDR3 is TGTGCCAGTAGTAGACCTGGTGCTAGCGAGATTCGTAGCATTCAGTACTTC. It specifies CASSRPGASEIRSIQYF.